A single sample is the source of the 28 T cell receptor beta chains below, sequenced in a study of T-cell reconstitution after alpha-beta-depleted transplantation in children. It was with unique molecular identifiers that the TCRbeta library was prepared. TCRdb redid the calling of the PCR reads with MiXCR, one entry per CDR3 protein. The table includes about 170,000 distinct CDR3 sequences, 11% detected once. The material was PBMCs, obtained before TCRalphabeta/CD19-depleted stem cell transplant. The receptors shown here come from a boy between 2 and 10 years old with acute myeloid leukemia, due to receive a stem cell transplant.

This clonotype was seen many times. The CDR3, as DNA: TGTGCCAGCAGTTTCTCTGGGGGCCCAAATGAGCAGTTCTTC. Amino acid sequence: CASSFSGGPNEQFF. V and J are TRBV12-3 or TRBV12-4 and TRBJ2-1; tentative D call: TRBD1 (6 bases). CDR3 length equals 14 residues. Deletions cut 3 bases from V and 7 bases from J, with 13 bases between.

This clonotype has ten or more counts. V and J are TRBV3-1 and TRBJ2-1; D remains unclear. V was pared by 1 base and J by 8 bases, with 15 bases between. This CDR3 spans 15 amino acids. The V gene's germline CDR1 is LGHDT and CDR2 YNNKEL (reference sequence). The CDR3, as DNA: TGTGCCAGCAGCCAAGTAGGTCTGAACGCCTATGAGCAGTTCTTC. It encodes CASSQVGLNAYEQFF.

Ten or more counts support this clonotype. This rearrangement joins TRBV7-8 to TRBJ1-1, with a tentative D call TRBD1 (6 bases). The germline V gene has CDR1 SGHVS and CDR2 FQNEAQ. Between the trimmed V and J ends, which lost 1 base and 0 bases, there was a span of 9 bases. The CDR3 has 15 amino acids. This CDR3 reads CASSLEGTLNTEAFF. CDR3 DNA sequence: TGTGCCAGCAGCTTAGAGGGGACACTGAACACTGAAGCTTTCTTT.

A note on this clonotype: A much more abundant neighbour one base away suggests this may be a read error. The chain is built from TRBV3-1 and TRBJ1-2; TRBD1 agrees at 12 bases. This CDR3 contains 16 residues. CDR1 is LGHDT and CDR2 is YNNKEL in the germline V gene (reference sequence). Trimming took 2 bases from V and 12 from J; bases not matched to a gene: 13. The CDR3 sequence: CASSQRFRDRGRGDTF. CDR3 in DNA: TGTGCCAGCAGCCAACGTTTCCGGGACAGGGGGCGAGGCGACACCTTC.

Ten or more counts support this clonotype. The CDR3 region has the DNA TGTGCCAGCAGCTTAAAGGTCTCTGGAAACACCATATATTTT. Translation: CASSLKVSGNTIYF. The rearrangement joins TRBV7-6 to TRBJ1-3, with D hard to call. The CDR3 is 14 residues long. Germline V gene data show CDR1 as SGHVS and CDR2 as FNYEAQ. V shed 2 bases and J shed 0 bases, with 5 bases lying between them.

This clonotype has at least ten counts. This rearrangement joins TRBV5-1 to TRBJ2-3; the match to TRBD2 covers 8 bases. The CDR3 is 14 amino acids. The V segment lost 2 bases and the J segment 7 bases; nucleotides outside the gene matches: 6. Germline V gene data show CDR1 as SGHRS and CDR2 as YFSETQ. CDR3 nucleotides: TGCGCCAGCAGCTTAACTAGCGGTTCGTATACGCAGTATTTT. Its protein is CASSLTSGSYTQYF.

This clonotype was recorded at least ten times. The genes are TRBV5-1 and TRBJ1-1, with D maybe TRBD1 (6 bases). With 3 bases removed from V and 11 bases from J, the gap between germline ends came to 20 bases. CDR1 is SGHRS and CDR2 is YFSETQ in the germline V gene. The CDR3 totals 14 residues. Written as DNA, the CDR3 is TGCGCCAGCAGCTCGGGGGCCCGAGGAATTGGGGCTTTCTTT. Amino acids: CASSSGARGIGAFF.

This clonotype came up once. This may arise from a read error, as a much more abundant clone is one base away. This chain links TRBV12-3 or TRBV12-4 with TRBJ2-2, with a weak D call TRBD1 (6 bases). V was pared by 5 bases and J by 3 bases, with 7 bases between. The CDR3 runs 13 residues. The CDR3 reads CASSGQHTGELFF. DNA of the CDR3: TGTGCCAGCAGTGGACAGCACACCGGGGAGCTGTTTTTT.

V and J are TRBV25-1 and TRBJ2-7; D is possibly TRBD1 (6 bases). There are 14 residues in the CDR3. The germline CDR1 and CDR2 sequences are MGHDK and SYGVNS. V lost 6 bases to trimming and J lost 8 bases, with 20 bases between them. The CDR3: CASSPTGSFYKQYF. CDR3 DNA sequence: TGTGCCAGCAGCCCTACAGGGTCATTTTACAAGCAGTACTTC.

Ten or more counts support this clonotype. The chain joins TRBV20-1 to TRBJ2-3; 9 bases fit TRBD2. This CDR3 has 15 residues. Trimming cost V 1 base and J 3 bases; bases outside gene matches: 5. Germline V gene lookup returns CDR1 DFQATT and CDR2 SNEGSKA (reference sequence). The CDR3 sequence: CSARASTSGTDTQYF. The CDR3 DNA follows: TGCAGTGCTAGAGCCTCGACTAGCGGAACAGATACGCAGTATTTT.

In this sample, this clonotype turned up many times. The chain joins TRBV11-3 to TRBJ2-1; D call uncertain. V dropped 3 bases and J dropped 5 bases, with 14 bases sitting between them. Germline CDR1 reads SGHNT; CDR2 reads YENEEA. The CDR3 contains 15 residues. This CDR3 is CASSFGGSADNEQFF. The CDR3 DNA reads TGTGCCAGCAGCTTCGGTGGCAGTGCGGACAATGAGCAGTTCTTC.

V gene TRBV13 combines with J gene TRBJ2-7; no clear D. The ends were cut back, 4 bases at V and 2 bases at J, with 21 bases in the middle. Germline V CDR1 and CDR2: PRHDT, FYEKMQ (reference sequence). There are 17 residues in the CDR3. In DNA, the CDR3 is TGTGCCAGCAGCTCCTTATCGGTGGGGTCTGAAACCTACGAGCAGTACTTC. It translates to CASSSLSVGSETYEQYF.

Ten or more counts support this clonotype. V gene TRBV2 combines with J gene TRBJ2-5, with 9 bases identical to TRBD2. J was trimmed by 4 bases and V by 10 bases; bases with no gene match: 16. Germline lookup yields CDR1 SNHLY and CDR2 FYNNEI. The CDR3 is 16 residues long. For the CDR3, the DNA is TGTGCCACGACCGGATTAGCGGGAGTAGTGGGAGAGACCCAGTACTTC. Translated: CATTGLAGVVGETQYF.

Concerning this clonotype: Just one base apart from a much larger clone, this may be a read error. The J gene is TRBJ2-6, the V gene TRBV7-6; no clear D. The CDR3 is 15 amino acids. Germline loops: CDR1 SGHVS, CDR2 FNYEAQ. The CDR3 reads CASSLSSSGTNVLTF. CDR3 DNA: TGTGCCAGCAGCTTGTCCAGCTCTGGGACCAACGTCCTGACTTTC. The full variable domain, its missing parts supplied by reference TRBV7-6 and TRBJ2-6, is GAGVSQSPRYKVTKRGQDVALRCDPISGHVSLYWYRQALGQGPEFLTYFNYEAQQDKSGLPNDRFSAERPEGSISTLTIQRTEQRDSAMYRCASSLSSSGTNVLTFGAGSRLTVL.

This clonotype was observed at least ten times. This chain uses TRBV6-5 with TRBJ2-1; D ambiguous. V dropped 0 bases and J dropped 12 bases, with 15 bases sitting between them. The CDR3 length is 14 residues. The germline gives CDR1 MNHEY, CDR2 SVGAGI. CDR3: CASSYSMDHTWQFF. As DNA, the CDR3 is TGTGCCAGCAGTTACTCGATGGACCATACATGGCAGTTCTTC.

This clonotype appeared many times. This chain connects TRBV7-3 to TRBJ2-5; 7 bases align to TRBD2. Germline V gene lookup returns CDR1 SGHTA and CDR2 FQGTGA. The CDR3 sequence is 17 residues long. The V segment lost 1 base and the J segment 5 bases; nucleotides outside the gene matches: 13. The chain's CDR3 is CASSLKGGWQADETQYF. For the CDR3, the DNA is TGTGCCAGCAGCTTAAAGGGAGGGTGGCAGGCGGACGAGACCCAGTACTTC. Using reference TRBV7-3 and TRBJ2-5 for the parts outside the CDR3, the full variable domain is GAGVSQTPSNKVTEKGKYVELRCDPISGHTALYWYRQSLGQGPEFLIYFQGTGAADDSGLPNDRFFAVRPEGSVSTLKIQRTERGDSAVYLCASSLKGGWQADETQYFGPGTRLLVL.

This clonotype was counted many times. J is TRBJ1-1 and V is TRBV4-1; TRBD1 matches 10 bases. Germline trimming cut 4 bases from V and 0 bases from J; bases unmatched to any gene: 5. The length of the CDR3 is 16 residues. CDR1 and CDR2 (germline): MGHRA, YSYEKL. This CDR3 is CASSRGQGGMNTEAFF. DNA of the CDR3: TGCGCCAGCAGCCGCGGACAGGGGGGCATGAACACTGAAGCTTTCTTT.

This clonotype was seen repeatedly, ten times or more. The V gene is TRBV7-2, the J gene TRBJ2-5; D not certain. V dropped 2 bases and J dropped 3 bases, with 1 base sitting between them. Germline CDR1 SGHTA, CDR2 FQGNSA. This CDR3 is built from 11 residues. CDR3 sequence: CASSLKETQYF. CDR3 nucleotides: TGTGCCAGCAGCTTAAAAGAGACCCAGTACTTC.

This clonotype was detected many times. The chain employs TRBV5-1 and TRBJ1-1, with a weak D call TRBD1 (6 bases). The CDR3 extends over 15 amino acids. The V gene's germline CDR1 is SGHRS and CDR2 YFSETQ. V was pared by 0 bases and J by 6 bases, with 15 bases between. The CDR3 sequence is CASSLGSGHLPEAFF. The CDR3 DNA reads TGCGCCAGCAGCTTGGGATCGGGACACCTCCCTGAAGCTTTCTTT.

This clonotype was seen repeatedly, ten times or more. V gene TRBV10-3 combines with J gene TRBJ1-2; 9 bases match TRBD1. J was trimmed by 4 bases and V by 6 bases; bases with no gene match: 12. The CDR3 totals 16 residues. Germline V gene lookup returns CDR1 ENHRY and CDR2 SYGVKD. The chain's CDR3 is CAISRDRDKVAYGYTF. Written as DNA, the CDR3 is TGTGCCATCAGCCGGGACAGGGACAAGGTCGCCTATGGCTACACCTTC.

This chain uses TRBV30 with TRBJ1-1, with D possibly being TRBD1 (5 bases). Germline V gene lookup returns CDR1 GTSNPN and CDR2 SVGIG (reference sequence). V was cut by 2 bases and J by 3 bases, with 10 bases left in between. The length of the CDR3 is 13 residues. CDR3 coding DNA: TGTGCCTGGAGTCACGGGGGGTACACTGAAGCTTTCTTT. It codes for CAWSHGGYTEAFF.

This clonotype was counted ten times or more. The genes are TRBV4-1 and TRBJ2-1; D ambiguous. This CDR3 contains 15 residues. Trimming left V 0 bases short and J 4 bases short, with 10 bases between. Germline CDR1 and CDR2: MGHRA and YSYEKL. The CDR3 sequence: CASSQDRTDYNEQFF. For the CDR3, the DNA is TGCGCCAGCAGCCAAGACCGGACGGATTACAATGAGCAGTTCTTC.

This clonotype was detected ten times or more. The gene calls are TRBV20-1 and TRBJ1-2, with D unclear. Trimming removed 5 bases at V and 2 bases at J, with 12 bases between. CDR1 DFQATT and CDR2 SNEGSKA come from the germline V gene (reference sequence). This CDR3 region has 13 residues. In DNA form, the CDR3 reads TGCAGTGCTCATCAAGGGATAAACTATGGCTACACCTTC. It yields the protein CSAHQGINYGYTF.

There are many counts of this clonotype. The rearrangement links TRBV4-1 to TRBJ2-7, with D perhaps matching TRBD2 (5 bases). The CDR3 has 16 amino acids. Germline CDR1 and CDR2: MGHRA and YSYEKL. Trimming left V 3 bases short and J 3 bases short, with 18 bases between. CDR3 sequence: CASSQQKLDYFYEQYV. CDR3 DNA sequence: TGCGCCAGCAGCCAGCAAAAATTAGACTATTTCTACGAGCAGTACGTC.

This clonotype was recorded many times. The genes are TRBV18 and TRBJ2-2, with no clear D. The CDR3 is 15 residues long. The V gene lost 8 bases and the J gene lost 0 bases, with 13 bases spanning the gap. CDR1 KGHSH and CDR2 LQKENI come from the germline V gene. Here the CDR3 reads CASPSPDANTGELFF. CDR3 sequence (DNA): TGTGCCAGCCCTAGTCCGGACGCGAACACCGGGGAGCTGTTTTTT.

In its sample, this clonotype was seen many times. One end of the junction fails to match germline, which may point to a read error. The J gene is TRBJ1-5, the V gene TRBV6-1; D is unresolved. The CDR3 sequence is 13 residues long. Germline V lookup: CDR1 MNHNS, CDR2 SASEGT. The CDR3 DNA follows: TGTGCCAGCAGTGAAGCTCCGCGGCAGCCTCAGCATTTT. It codes for CASSEAPRQPQHF.

Remarks on this clonotype: This could be a read error, since a much larger clone is one nucleotide away. This CDR3 is missing its conserved last phenylalanine or tryptophan, likely due to a read error. Because the CDR3's place on the DNA is in doubt, the DNA is left out and the CDR3 is given as listed by TCRdb. V usage is TRBV5-6 and J usage is TRBJ2-1; TRBD1 is the table's D call and was not checked against the DNA. The germline V gene has CDR1 SGHDT and CDR2 YYEEEE. The length of the CDR3 is 12 amino acids, counting both ends. The CDR3 sequence: CASRDRLLGEFY.

This clonotype was detected ten times or more. The genes are TRBV28 and TRBJ2-1; D unresolved. V shed 3 bases and J shed 5 bases, with 2 bases lying between them. The CDR3 runs 11 residues. Looked up from germline, CDR1 is MDHEN and CDR2 is SYDVKM. CDR3 bases: TGTGCCAGCAGTTTCAACAATGAGCAGTTCTTC. Amino acid sequence: CASSFNNEQFF.